The sequence of this T cell receptor (beta chain) was determined in a study of T-cell reconstitution after alpha-beta-depleted transplantation in children. Germline V gene data show CDR1 as SGHRS and CDR2 as YFSETQ. Trimming at V came to 5 bases and at J to 4 bases, leaving 4 bases not matched to a gene. This CDR3 has 14 residues. In its sample, this clonotype was seen many times. During its preparation, the TCRbeta library received unique molecular identifiers. TCRdb analysed the PCR reads with MiXCR anew, one entry per CDR3 protein. The profile shows roughly 52,000 distinct CDR3 sequences, approximately 6.1% of them singletons.

The origin of this receptor is a female patient aged 2-15 years who had a stem cell transplant for aplastic anemia, so the T cells may come from the graft donor. The chain employs TRBV5-1 and TRBJ1-1, with TRBD1 identical over 11 bases. Sequencing used PBMCs, mostly from graft donor cells, obtained 60 days after TCRalphabeta/CD19-depleted stem cell transplant. CDR3 loop: CASRGQGVSTEAFF. Here the CDR3 DNA reads TGCGCCAGCAGGGGACAGGGGGTGAGCACTGAAGCTTTCTTT.